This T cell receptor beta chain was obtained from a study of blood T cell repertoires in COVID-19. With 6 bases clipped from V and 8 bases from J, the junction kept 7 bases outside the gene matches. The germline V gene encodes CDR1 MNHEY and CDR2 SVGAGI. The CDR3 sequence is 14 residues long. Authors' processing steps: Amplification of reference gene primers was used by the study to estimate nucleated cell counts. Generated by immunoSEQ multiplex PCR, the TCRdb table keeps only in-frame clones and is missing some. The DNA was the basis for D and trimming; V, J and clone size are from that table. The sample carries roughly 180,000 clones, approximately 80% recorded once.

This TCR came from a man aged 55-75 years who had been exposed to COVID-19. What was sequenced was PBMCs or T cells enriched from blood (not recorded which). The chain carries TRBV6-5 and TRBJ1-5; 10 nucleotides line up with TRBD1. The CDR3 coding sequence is TGTGCCAGCAGGGAGGGACAGGGGACCGAGCCCCAGCATTTT. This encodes CASREGQGTEPQHF.